This T cell receptor beta chain was sequenced for a study of T-cell memory formation after mild COVID-19. A single record per CDR3 protein comes from TCRdb applying MiXCR to the 5' RACE reads. The data contain fewer than 350,000 distinct CDR3 sequences, roughly 15% of them seen just once; the ten biggest clones take up approximately 20%. CDR3 length equals 14 residues. The germline V gene has CDR1 MNHNS and CDR2 SASEGT. Trimming stripped 4 bases from V and 5 bases from J, with 14 bases between. The sample was PBMCs or a T cell subset sorted from them (not recorded which). This sequence originates from a man aged 18-30 years who had mild COVID-19 (a few samples of this study predate the infection). Cell type and time point are not known. The chain is built from TRBV6-1 and TRBJ2-5; a weak D match, TRBD2 (6 bases). This chain's CDR3 is CASSARLGPETQYF. The CDR3 DNA sequence: TGTGCCAGCAGTGCGCGACTAGGCCCCGAGACCCAGTACTTC.